Shown below are 26 T cell receptor beta chains from a single sample sequenced in a study of T cells in Graves' hyperthyroidism and ophthalmopathy (dated by TCRdb to the late 2010s). The receptor library was made with multiplex PCR. Instrument used: Illumina HiSeq 2000. The TCR beta CDR3 regions were amplified from RNA transcripts. For the first round of RT-PCR on the TCR CDR3, the HTBI primer set was used together with the Qiagen OneStep RT-PCR kit. TCRdb reran the public reads through fastp at Q25 and MiXCR, keeping productive beta chains. Duplicate CDR3 protein sequences are folded into a single record with the most common DNA and genes. The sample includes some 800,000 distinct CDR3 sequences, with over 35% observed a single time. Approximately 8.7% of the sample rests with the top ten. The source material was blood. These receptors came from a man aged 18 to 29 with Graves' hyperthyroidism.

This rearrangement joins TRBV7-9 to TRBJ1-2; D is possibly TRBD1 (5 bases). CDR3 length: 17 amino acids. Germline V gene sequence: CDR1 SEHNR, CDR2 FQNEAQ (reference sequence). V was trimmed by 5 bases and J by 4 bases, leaving 23 bases between them. Here the CDR3 DNA reads TGTGCCAGCAGCCAAGATGAACAGGCCGAGCCAGTCTATGGCTACACCTTC. It translates to CASSQDEQAEPVYGYTF. Supplemented by reference TRBV7-9 and TRBJ1-2, the full variable domain reads DTGVSQNPRHKITKRGQNVTFRCDPISEHNRLYWYRQTLGQGPEFLTYFQNEAQLEKSRLLSDRFSAERPKGSFSTLEIQRTEQGDSAMYLCASSQDEQAEPVYGYTFGSGTRLTVV.

As for this clonotype: A much more abundant neighbour one base away suggests this may be a read error. The CDR3 coding sequence is TGTGCTAGCAGCTTGGGGGGGATCGGGTTACGAGAGGCCCAGTACTTC. Amino acid sequence: CASSLGGIGLREAQYF. The rearrangement uses TRBV7-7 and TRBJ2-5, with 7 bases that match TRBD2. The germline CDR1 and CDR2 sequences are SSHAT and FNYEAQ (reference sequence). CDR3 length: 16 residues.

This clonotype showed up many times. The rearrangement uses TRBV9 and TRBJ1-3; D is unresolved. This CDR3 is built from 14 residues. V gave up 0 bases and J gave up 4 bases, with 8 bases separating them. CDR1 is SGDLS, CDR2 YYNGEE, per germline. The CDR3 bases are TGTGCCAGCAGCGTAGAGAGAGCGGGAAACACCATATATTTT. Protein product: CASSVERAGNTIYF.

This chain uses TRBV10-3 with TRBJ1-2; D might be TRBD1 (5 bases). Germline V gene data show CDR1 as ENHRY and CDR2 as SYGVKD. This CDR3 spans 11 amino acids. The V gene lost 3 bases and the J gene lost 6 bases, with 5 bases spanning the gap. In nucleotides, the CDR3 is TGTGCCATCAGTGAACAGGATGGCTACACCTTC. It codes for CAISEQDGYTF.

On this clonotype itself: An end of the junction differs from the germline gene, which may be a read error. The rearrangement links TRBV19 to TRBJ1-3; the D is unclear. This CDR3 has 13 residues. Germline lookup yields CDR1 LNHDA and CDR2 SQIVND (reference sequence). In DNA form, the CDR3 reads TGTACCAGTAGTTTGAACGGTGGAAACACCATATATTTT. It specifies CTSSLNGGNTIYF.

The rearrangement links TRBV7-8 to TRBJ1-1; D may be TRBD1 (5 bases). The germline gives CDR1 SGHVS, CDR2 FQNEAQ. V was cut by 3 bases and J by 8 bases, with 16 bases left in between. The CDR3 is 14 amino acids. CDR3 sequence reads: CASSFFKAAGEAFF. The CDR3 DNA is TGTGCCAGCAGCTTCTTCAAAGCGGCAGGGGAAGCTTTCTTT.

The CDR3 nucleotides are TGTGCCAGCAGTTGGGACCTCAGCTCCTACGAGCAGTACTTC. Translated, it gives CASSWDLSSYEQYF. This chain joins TRBV12-3 or TRBV12-4 and TRBJ2-7; D could derive from TRBD1 or TRBD2 (5 bases each). Trimming cost V 4 bases and J 0 bases, with 10 bases left between them. The CDR3 consists of 14 residues.

Ten or more counts support this clonotype. This chain uses TRBV29-1 with TRBJ1-1; 7 bases are a match to TRBD1. The CDR3 is 14 amino acids. Germline trimming cut 4 bases from V and 1 base from J; bases unmatched to any gene: 6. The germline V gene encodes CDR1 SQVTM and CDR2 ANQGSEA. CDR3 in amino acids: CSVGGRGSNTEAFF. The CDR3 DNA follows: TGCAGCGTTGGGGGCAGGGGGTCGAACACTGAAGCTTTCTTT.

This clonotype was counted a single time. This may stem from a read error, because a much larger clone lies one nucleotide away. The chain links TRBV29-1 to TRBJ2-2; tentative D call: TRBD2 (6 bases). In germline, CDR1 is SQVTM, CDR2 ANQGSEA. V was cut by 3 bases and J by 4 bases, with 12 bases left in between. CDR3 length: 14 residues. CDR3 bases: TGCAGCGTTGAGGGCCCAGCGGGCACCGGGGAGCTGTTTTTT. This codes for CSVEGPAGTGELFF.

In its sample, this clonotype was seen many times. A much larger clonotype is one base distant, so this may be a read error. CDR3 sequence: CASSVTGGNTEAFF. The DNA of the CDR3 is TGTGCCAGCAGCGTAACAGGGGGGAACACTGAAGCTTTCTTT. V and J are TRBV9 and TRBJ1-1; 8 nucleotides match TRBD1. V lost 1 base and J lost 1; bases outside the gene matches: 0. The CDR3 is made up of 14 amino acids. From germline, CDR1 is SGDLS and CDR2 YYNGEE.

There are many counts of this clonotype. This sequence joins TRBV10-3 and TRBJ1-3, with TRBD1 as a possible D gene (5 bases). Germline assignment: CDR1 ENHRY and CDR2 SYGVKD. V was pared by 0 bases and J by 5 bases, with 11 bases between. This CDR3 region has 15 residues. CDR3 sequence (DNA): TGTGCCATCAGTGAGTCGAACGGGGCGAGAAACACCATATATTTT. Amino acids: CAISESNGARNTIYF.

As concerns this clonotype: This may be a read error, as it is one base from a much larger clone. The chain couples TRBV9 to TRBJ1-1; D is ambiguous. V lost 4 bases and J 5 bases, leaving 12 bases between the germline ends. Germline CDR1 SGDLS, CDR2 YYNGEE. The CDR3 is 13 amino acids. The CDR3 DNA sequence: TGTGCCAGCAGCCCCCCCGGGGTGACTGAAGCTTTCTTT. This translates into CASSPPGVTEAFF.

Notes on this clonotype: Compared with germline, one end of the junction differs, possibly owing to a read error. The chain combines TRBV20-1 with TRBJ2-2; the match to TRBD2 covers 10 bases. This CDR3 is built from 17 residues. Germline assignment: CDR1 DFQATT and CDR2 SNEGSKA (reference sequence). The chain's CDR3 is CSARDPLAGAKTGELFF. As DNA, the CDR3 is TGCAGTGCTAGAGATCCCCTAGCGGGAGCGAAAACCGGGGAGCTGTTTTTT.

The chain carries TRBV10-3 and TRBJ1-6; 7 bases match TRBD1. Germline V gene lookup returns CDR1 ENHRY and CDR2 SYGVKD. With V trimmed by 10 bases and J by 0 bases, 6 bases remained unmatched. This CDR3 spans 15 amino acids. The CDR3 spells CATRGQSSYNSPLHF. In DNA, the CDR3 is TGTGCCACCCGGGGACAGAGCTCCTATAATTCACCCCTCCACTTT.

V gene TRBV6-5 combines with J gene TRBJ1-1, with TRBD1 identical over 8 bases. The CDR3 has 14 amino acids. Germline V gives CDR1 MNHEY, CDR2 SVGAGI. Germline trimming cut 5 bases from V and 3 bases from J; bases unmatched to any gene: 5. CDR3 region: CASSQRRGHTEAFF. The CDR3 coding sequence is TGTGCCAGCAGTCAACGCAGGGGGCACACTGAAGCTTTCTTT.

V gene TRBV5-1 combines with J gene TRBJ2-7; TRBD2 agrees at 10 bases. J lost 2 bases, V lost 6 bases, and 2 bases had no gene match. Germline lookup yields CDR1 SGHRS and CDR2 YFSETQ. CDR3 length: 13 amino acids. This CDR3 is CASTSGSTYEQYF. The CDR3 region has the DNA TGCGCCAGCACTAGCGGGAGCACCTACGAGCAGTACTTC.

The chain is built from TRBV7-2 and TRBJ2-5; 11 bases are shared with TRBD2. This CDR3 spans 15 amino acids. The ends lost 5 bases at V and 12 bases at J; junction bases unmatched: 14. CDR1 and CDR2 (germline): SGHTA, FQGNSA. CDR3 sequence: CASSPLGGSGRAKYF. CDR3 nucleotides: TGTGCCAGCAGCCCCCTCGGGGGTAGCGGGAGGGCAAAGTACTTC.

The table lists this clonotype with many counts. The V call is TRBV7-9, the J call TRBJ1-2, with TRBD1 matching 7 bases. Per the germline V gene, CDR1 is SEHNR and CDR2 is FQNEAQ (reference sequence). J was trimmed by 7 bases and V by 1 base; bases with no gene match: 3. This CDR3 contains 13 residues. This CDR3 is CASSLESGGGYTF. CDR3 nucleotides: TGTGCCAGCAGCTTAGAGTCAGGGGGTGGCTACACCTTC.

This clonotype was observed at least ten times. J is TRBJ1-4 and V is TRBV29-1; no firm D call. Germline-derived CDR1 and CDR2 are SQVTM and ANQGSEA. With 6 bases removed from V and 4 bases from J, the gap between germline ends came to 12 bases. The length of the CDR3 is 13 residues. This CDR3 reads CSVISGFNEKLFF. CDR3 DNA sequence: TGCAGCGTAATATCAGGTTTTAATGAAAAACTGTTTTTT.

CDR3 in amino acids: CASSFSPGGTQYF. CDR3 DNA: TGTGCCAGCAGCTTTAGCCCCGGGGGGACCCAGTACTTC. V and J are TRBV7-2 and TRBJ2-5; the D gene is possibly TRBD2 (6 bases). The V end was cut by 3 bases, the J end by 7 bases, with 12 bases between. This CDR3 has 13 amino acids. Germline V gene lookup returns CDR1 SGHTA and CDR2 FQGNSA. Full variable domain (remainder filled in from reference TRBV7-2 and TRBJ2-5): GAGVSQSPSNKVTEKGKDVELRCDPISGHTALYWYRQSLGQGLEFLIYFQGNSAPDKSGLPSDRFSAERTGGSVSTLTIQRTQQEDSAVYLCASSFSPGGTQYFGPGTRLLVL.

This clonotype was counted only a few times. The V and J genes are TRBV20-1 and TRBJ1-6; TRBD1 might be the D (5 bases). Trimming removed 2 bases at V and 0 bases at J, with 11 bases between. CDR3 length: 16 amino acids. Looked up from germline, CDR1 is DFQATT and CDR2 is SNEGSKA (reference sequence). CDR3 sequence: CSARPGRLSYNSPLHF. Here the CDR3 DNA reads TGCAGTGCTAGACCGGGACGGCTCTCCTATAATTCACCCCTCCACTTT.

This clonotype was seen at least ten times. J is TRBJ1-4 and V is TRBV15; D possibly corresponds to TRBD1 (5 bases). From germline, CDR1 is LNHNV and CDR2 YYDKDF (reference sequence). V was pared by 5 bases and J by 0 bases, with 7 bases between. The length of the CDR3 is 14 residues. The CDR3 sequence is CATSSTATNEKLFF. The CDR3 nucleotides are TGTGCCACCAGCTCGACAGCAACTAATGAAAAACTGTTTTTT.

The rearrangement links TRBV27 to TRBJ1-2; D not certain. V was shortened by 2 bases and J by 6 bases, with 10 bases between the two germline ends. Germline-derived CDR1 and CDR2 are MNHEY and SMNVEV (reference sequence). The length of the CDR3 is 13 residues. CDR3 residues: CASSLLGGNGYTF. CDR3 DNA sequence: TGTGCCAGCAGTTTACTTGGAGGGAATGGCTACACCTTC.

With respect to this clonotype: The CDR3 end shows no conserved phenylalanine or tryptophan, and so a read error is likely. The V call is TRBV12-3 or TRBV12-4, the J call TRBJ1-6; tentative D call: TRBD1 (5 bases). The V end was cut by 6 bases, the J end by 7 bases, with 7 bases between. The CDR3 length is 12 residues. In DNA, the CDR3 is TGTGCCAGCAGCCCAGGGAATTCACCCCTCCACCTT. Protein: CASSPGNSPLHL.

The J gene is TRBJ2-2, the V gene TRBV7-2, with 8 bases that match TRBD1. CDR1 is SGHTA, CDR2 FQGNSA, per germline. Germline trimming cut 1 base from V and 4 bases from J; bases unmatched to any gene: 5. The CDR3 contains 16 residues. In DNA form, the CDR3 reads TGTGCCAGCAGCTTAGGGTGGACAGGGTTCACCGGGGAGCTGTTTTTT. It specifies CASSLGWTGFTGELFF.

This chain uses TRBV7-9 with TRBJ2-5, with unresolved D. This CDR3 comprises 14 residues. V was clipped by 1 base and J by 7 bases, with 13 bases between them. CDR1 is SEHNR, CDR2 FQNEAQ, per germline (reference sequence). DNA for the CDR3: TGTGCCAGCAGCTTAGGGGCCAGCAAAAGGACCCAGTACTTC. This gives the protein CASSLGASKRTQYF.